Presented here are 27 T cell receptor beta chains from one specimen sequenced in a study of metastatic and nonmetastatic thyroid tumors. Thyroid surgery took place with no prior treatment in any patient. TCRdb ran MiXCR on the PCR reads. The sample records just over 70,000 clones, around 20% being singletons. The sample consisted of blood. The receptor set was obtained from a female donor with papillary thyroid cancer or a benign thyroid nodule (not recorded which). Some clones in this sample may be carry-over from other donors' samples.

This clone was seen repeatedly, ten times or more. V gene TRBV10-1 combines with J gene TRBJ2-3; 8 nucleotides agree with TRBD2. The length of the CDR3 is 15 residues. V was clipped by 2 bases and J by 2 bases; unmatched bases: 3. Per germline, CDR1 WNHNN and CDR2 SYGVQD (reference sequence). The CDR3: CASSEIAGYTDTQYF. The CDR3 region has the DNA TGCGCCAGCAGTGAGATAGCGGGGTACACAGATACGCAGTATTTT.

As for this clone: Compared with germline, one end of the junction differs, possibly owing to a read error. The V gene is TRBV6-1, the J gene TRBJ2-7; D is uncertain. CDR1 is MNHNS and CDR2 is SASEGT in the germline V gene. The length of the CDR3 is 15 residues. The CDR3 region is CASSEEPDPSSEQYF. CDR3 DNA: TGCGCCAGCAGTGAAGAACCAGACCCTTCGTCCGAGCAGTACTTC.

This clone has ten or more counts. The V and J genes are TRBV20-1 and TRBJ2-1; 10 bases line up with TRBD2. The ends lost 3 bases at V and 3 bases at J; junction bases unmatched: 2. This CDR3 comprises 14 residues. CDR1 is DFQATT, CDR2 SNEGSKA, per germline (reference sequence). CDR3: CSARRLAGYNEQFF. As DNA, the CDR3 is TGCAGTGCTAGGCGACTAGCGGGCTACAATGAGCAGTTCTTC.

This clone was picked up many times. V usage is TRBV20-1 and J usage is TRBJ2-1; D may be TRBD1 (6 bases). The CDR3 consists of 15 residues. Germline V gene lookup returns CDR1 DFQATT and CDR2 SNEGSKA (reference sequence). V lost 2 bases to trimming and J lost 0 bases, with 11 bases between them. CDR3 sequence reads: CSARPVRGSYNEQFF. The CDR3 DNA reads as TGCAGTGCTAGACCCGTCAGGGGCTCCTACAATGAGCAGTTCTTC.

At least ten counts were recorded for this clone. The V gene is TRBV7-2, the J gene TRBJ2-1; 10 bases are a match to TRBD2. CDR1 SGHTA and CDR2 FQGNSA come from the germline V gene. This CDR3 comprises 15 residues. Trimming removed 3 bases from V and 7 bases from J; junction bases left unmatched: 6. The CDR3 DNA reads TGTGCCAGCAGCTTGTCTAGCGGGAGTTTTAATGAGCAGTTCTTC. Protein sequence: CASSLSSGSFNEQFF.

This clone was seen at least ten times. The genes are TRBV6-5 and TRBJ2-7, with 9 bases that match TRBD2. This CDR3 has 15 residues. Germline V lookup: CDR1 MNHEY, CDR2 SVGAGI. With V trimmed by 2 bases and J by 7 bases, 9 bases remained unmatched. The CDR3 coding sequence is TGTGCCAGCAGTTACGTTGCGGGAGGGCCTGGAGAGCAGTACTTC. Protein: CASSYVAGGPGEQYF.

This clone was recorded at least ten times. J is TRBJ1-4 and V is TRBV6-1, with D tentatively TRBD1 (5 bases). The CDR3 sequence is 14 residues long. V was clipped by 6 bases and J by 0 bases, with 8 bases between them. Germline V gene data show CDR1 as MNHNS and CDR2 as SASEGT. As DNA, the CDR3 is TGTGCCAGCAGATCAGGGTCAACTAATGAAAAACTGTTTTTT. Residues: CASRSGSTNEKLFF.

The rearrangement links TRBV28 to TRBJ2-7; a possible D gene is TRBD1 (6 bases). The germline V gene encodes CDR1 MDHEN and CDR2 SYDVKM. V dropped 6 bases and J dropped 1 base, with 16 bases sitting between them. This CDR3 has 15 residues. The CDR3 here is CASRTGERGSYEQYF. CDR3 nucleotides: TGTGCCAGCAGAACTGGGGAGAGGGGGTCCTACGAGCAGTACTTC.

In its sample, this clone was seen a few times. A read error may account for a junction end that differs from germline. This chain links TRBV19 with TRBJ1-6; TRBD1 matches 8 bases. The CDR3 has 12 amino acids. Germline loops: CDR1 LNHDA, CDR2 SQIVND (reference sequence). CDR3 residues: CASSRTGSPIHF. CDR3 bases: TGTGCCAGTAGTCGGACAGGGTCACCCATCCACTTT.

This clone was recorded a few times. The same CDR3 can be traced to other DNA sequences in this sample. The chain's CDR3 is CASIRQGGTEKLFF. In DNA, the CDR3 is TGTGCCAGTATCCGACAAGGGGGAACTGAAAAACTGTTTTTT. This chain uses TRBV6-2 or TRBV6-3 with TRBJ1-4; weak D call: TRBD1 (6 bases). The CDR3 loop spans 14 amino acids. Trimming left V 9 bases short and J 7 bases short, with 18 bases between. CDR1 is MNHEY and CDR2 is SVGEGT in the germline V gene.

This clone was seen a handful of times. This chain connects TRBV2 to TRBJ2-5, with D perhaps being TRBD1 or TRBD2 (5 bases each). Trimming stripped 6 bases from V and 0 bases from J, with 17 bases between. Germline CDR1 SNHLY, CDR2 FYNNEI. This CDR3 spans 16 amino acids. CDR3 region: CASREPGPTYQETQYF. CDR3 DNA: TGTGCCAGCAGAGAACCGGGACCGACGTACCAAGAGACCCAGTACTTC.

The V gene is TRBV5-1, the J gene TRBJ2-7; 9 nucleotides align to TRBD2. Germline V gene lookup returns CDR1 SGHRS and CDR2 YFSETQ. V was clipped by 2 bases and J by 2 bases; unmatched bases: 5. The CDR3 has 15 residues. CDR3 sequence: CASSLRLAAAYEQYF. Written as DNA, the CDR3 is TGCGCCAGCAGCTTAAGACTAGCGGCCGCCTACGAGCAGTACTTC.

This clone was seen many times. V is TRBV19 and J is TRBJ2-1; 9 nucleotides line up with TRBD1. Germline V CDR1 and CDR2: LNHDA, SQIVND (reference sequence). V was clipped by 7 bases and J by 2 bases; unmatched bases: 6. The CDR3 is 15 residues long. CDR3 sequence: CASILDRGTYNEQFF. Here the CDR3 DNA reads TGTGCCAGTATCTTGGACAGGGGCACCTACAATGAGCAGTTCTTC.

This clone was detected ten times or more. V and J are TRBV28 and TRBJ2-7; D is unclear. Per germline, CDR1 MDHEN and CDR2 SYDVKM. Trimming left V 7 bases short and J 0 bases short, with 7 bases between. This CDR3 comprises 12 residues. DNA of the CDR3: TGTGCCAGCACACGGAGCTCCTACGAGCAGTACTTC. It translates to CASTRSSYEQYF. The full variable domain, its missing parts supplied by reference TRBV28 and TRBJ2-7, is DVKVTQSSRYLVKRTGEKVFLECVQDMDHENMFWYRQDPGLGLRLIYFSYDVKMKEKGDIPEGYSVSREKKERFSLILESASTNQTSMYLCASTRSSYEQYFGPGTRLTVT.

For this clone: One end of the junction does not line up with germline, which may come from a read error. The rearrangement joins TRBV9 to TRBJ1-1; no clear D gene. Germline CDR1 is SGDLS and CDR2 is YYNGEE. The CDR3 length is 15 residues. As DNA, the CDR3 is TGTGCCAGCAGCCCGCGAATCGTGGGTTACACTGATGCTTTCTTT. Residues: CASSPRIVGYTDAFF.

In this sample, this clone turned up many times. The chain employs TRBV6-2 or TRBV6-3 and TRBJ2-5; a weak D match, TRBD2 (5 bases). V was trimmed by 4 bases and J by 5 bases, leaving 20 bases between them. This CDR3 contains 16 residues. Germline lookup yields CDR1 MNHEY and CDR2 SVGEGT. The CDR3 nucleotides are TGTGCCAGCAGTTTATCCAGACTAACACGTCTGGAGACCCAGTACTTC. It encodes CASSLSRLTRLETQYF.

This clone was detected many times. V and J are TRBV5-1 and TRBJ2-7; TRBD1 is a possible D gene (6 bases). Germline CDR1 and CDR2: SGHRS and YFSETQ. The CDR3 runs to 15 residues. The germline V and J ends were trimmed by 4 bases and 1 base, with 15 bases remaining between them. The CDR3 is CASSPSRGQSYEQYF. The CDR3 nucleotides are TGCGCCAGCAGCCCTTCGAGGGGACAATCCTACGAGCAGTACTTC.

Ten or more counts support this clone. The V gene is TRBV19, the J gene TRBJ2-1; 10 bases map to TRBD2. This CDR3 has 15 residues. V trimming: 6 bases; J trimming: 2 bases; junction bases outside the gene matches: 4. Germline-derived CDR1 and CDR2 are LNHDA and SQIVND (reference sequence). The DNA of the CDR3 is TGTGCCAGTAGACCAGGACTAGCGGCCTACAATGAGCAGTTCTTC. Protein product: CASRPGLAAYNEQFF.

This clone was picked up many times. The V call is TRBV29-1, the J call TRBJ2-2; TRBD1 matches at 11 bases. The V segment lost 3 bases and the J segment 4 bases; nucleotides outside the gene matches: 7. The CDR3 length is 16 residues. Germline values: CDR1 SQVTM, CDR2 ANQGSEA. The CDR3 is CSVDRGTGGVTGELFF. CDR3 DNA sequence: TGCAGCGTTGATAGGGGGACAGGGGGTGTCACCGGGGAGCTGTTTTTT.

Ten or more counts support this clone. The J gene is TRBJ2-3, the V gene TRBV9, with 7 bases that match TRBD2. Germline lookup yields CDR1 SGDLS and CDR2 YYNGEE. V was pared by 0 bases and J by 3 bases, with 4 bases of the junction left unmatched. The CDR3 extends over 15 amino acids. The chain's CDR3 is CASSVGSGGTDTQYF. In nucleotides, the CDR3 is TGTGCCAGCAGCGTAGGGTCGGGAGGTACAGATACGCAGTATTTT.

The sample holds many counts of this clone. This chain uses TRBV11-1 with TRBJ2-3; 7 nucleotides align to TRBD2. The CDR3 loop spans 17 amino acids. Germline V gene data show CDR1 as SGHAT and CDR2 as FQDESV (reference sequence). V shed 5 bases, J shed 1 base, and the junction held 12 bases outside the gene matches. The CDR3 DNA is TGTGCCAGCAGCCGGGGGACTACCCAAGGGCGCACAGATACGCAGTATTTT. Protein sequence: CASSRGTTQGRTDTQYF.

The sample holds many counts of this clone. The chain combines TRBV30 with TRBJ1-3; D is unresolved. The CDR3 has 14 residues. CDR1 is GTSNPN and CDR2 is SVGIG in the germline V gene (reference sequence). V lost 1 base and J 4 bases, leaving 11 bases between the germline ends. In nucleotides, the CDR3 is TGTGCCTGGAGTGGGACCAGGATAGGAAACACCATATATTTT. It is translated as CAWSGTRIGNTIYF.

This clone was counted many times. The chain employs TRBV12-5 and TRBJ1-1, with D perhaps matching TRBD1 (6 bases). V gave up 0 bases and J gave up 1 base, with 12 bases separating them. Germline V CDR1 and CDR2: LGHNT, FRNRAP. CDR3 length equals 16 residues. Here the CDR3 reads CASGLVLGRGNTEAFF. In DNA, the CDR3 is TGTGCTAGTGGTTTGGTACTTGGCAGGGGGAACACTGAAGCTTTCTTT.

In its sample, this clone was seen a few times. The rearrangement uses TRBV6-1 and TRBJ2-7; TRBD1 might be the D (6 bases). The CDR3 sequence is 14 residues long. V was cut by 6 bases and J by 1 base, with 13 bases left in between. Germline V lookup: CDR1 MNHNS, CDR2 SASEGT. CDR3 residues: CASRRGTGSYEQYF. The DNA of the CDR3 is TGTGCCAGCAGAAGGGGGACGGGGTCCTACGAGCAGTACTTC.

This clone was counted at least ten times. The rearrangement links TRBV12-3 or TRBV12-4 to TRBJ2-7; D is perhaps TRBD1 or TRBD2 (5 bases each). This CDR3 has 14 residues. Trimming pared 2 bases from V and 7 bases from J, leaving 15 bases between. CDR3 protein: CASSLKRGDGEQYF. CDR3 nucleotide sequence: TGTGCCAGCAGTTTAAAGCGAGGGGACGGGGAGCAGTACTTC.

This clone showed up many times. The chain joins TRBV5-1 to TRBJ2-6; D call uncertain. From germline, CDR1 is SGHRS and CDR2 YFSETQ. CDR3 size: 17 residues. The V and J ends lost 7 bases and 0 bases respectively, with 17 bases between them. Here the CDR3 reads CASSERVINSGANVLTF. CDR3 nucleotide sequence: TGCGCCAGCTCCGAAAGGGTTATAAACTCTGGGGCCAACGTCCTGACTTTC. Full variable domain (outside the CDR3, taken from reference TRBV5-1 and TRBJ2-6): KAGVTQTPRYLIKTRGQQVTLSCSPISGHRSVSWYQQTPGQGLQFLFEYFSETQRNKGNFPGRFSGRQFSNSRSEMNVSTLELGDSALYLCASSERVINSGANVLTFGAGSRLTVL.

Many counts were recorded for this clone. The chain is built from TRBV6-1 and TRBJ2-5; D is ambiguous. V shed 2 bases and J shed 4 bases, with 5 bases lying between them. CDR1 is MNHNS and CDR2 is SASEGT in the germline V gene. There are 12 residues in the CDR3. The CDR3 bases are TGTGCCAGCAGTGAACAAGGAGAGACCCAGTACTTC. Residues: CASSEQGETQYF.